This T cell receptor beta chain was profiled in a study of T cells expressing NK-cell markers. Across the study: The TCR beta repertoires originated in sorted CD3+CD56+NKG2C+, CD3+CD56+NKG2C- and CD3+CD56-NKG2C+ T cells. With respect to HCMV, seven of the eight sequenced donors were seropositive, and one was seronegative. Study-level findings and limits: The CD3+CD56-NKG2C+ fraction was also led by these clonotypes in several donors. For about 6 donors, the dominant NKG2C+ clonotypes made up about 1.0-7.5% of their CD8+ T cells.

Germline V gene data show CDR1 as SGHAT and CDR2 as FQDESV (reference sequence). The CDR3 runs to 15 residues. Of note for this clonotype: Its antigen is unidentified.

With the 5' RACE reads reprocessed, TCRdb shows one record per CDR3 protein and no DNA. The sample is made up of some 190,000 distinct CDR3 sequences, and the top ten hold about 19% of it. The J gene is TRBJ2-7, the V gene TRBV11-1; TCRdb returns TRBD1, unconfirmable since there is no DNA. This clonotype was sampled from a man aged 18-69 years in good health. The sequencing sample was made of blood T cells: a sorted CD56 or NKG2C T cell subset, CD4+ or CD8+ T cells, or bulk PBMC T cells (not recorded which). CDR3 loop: CASRYGQGNFYEQYF.